This passage covers 2 T cell receptor beta chains from one sample sequenced in a study of blood T cell repertoires in COVID-19. The table came from immunoSEQ multiplex PCR; TCRdb's copy has only in-frame clones and leaves some out. This table has under 75,000 clones, around 77% appearing once. Material for sequencing was peripheral blood. Receptors originate from a woman between 65 and 79 years old with COVID-19, enrolled during active disease.

This clone was detected only a few times. The chain has TRBV14 and TRBJ2-5, with 8 bases matching TRBD1. The ends lost 1 base at V and 13 bases at J; junction bases unmatched: 11. In germline, CDR1 is SGHDN, CDR2 FVKESK. The CDR3 runs 14 residues. The CDR3: CASSQGTQGAPLYF. The DNA of the CDR3 is TGTGCCAGCAGCCAAGGAACCCAGGGGGCCCCCTTGTACTTC.

The chain joins TRBV10-3 to TRBJ1-5, with 10 positions matching TRBD1. Germline V gives CDR1 ENHRY, CDR2 SYGVKD. The CDR3 has 12 amino acids. V shed 11 bases, J shed 7 bases, and the junction held 5 bases outside the gene matches. CDR3 nucleotide sequence: TGTGCCCCCGGGGACAGGGGACAGCCCCAGCATTTT. It is translated as CAPGDRGQPQHF.